These 15 T cell receptor beta chains came from one sample sequenced in a study of cytomegalovirus exposure and HLA in healthy donors (dated by TCRdb to the late 2010s). Libraries were made using the immunoSEQ multiplex PCR assay. The multiplex PCR relied on a mix of 60 forward primers for TCR Vbeta segments and 13 reverse primers for TCR Jbeta segments. The table comes from immuneACCESS by way of TCRdb, which keeps in-frame sequences with V and J called. Part of the clones is missing from these tables; in studies checked, under half for an unresolved V gene and the rest for unknown reasons. The sample contains 30,000 to 40,000 clones, roughly 67% of them found a single time. Roughly a tenth of the sample is taken by the ten largest. The sequencing sample was made of PBMCs. The receptors here all came from a man aged 35-49 years in good health and CMV-seropositive.

The V call is TRBV6-1, the J call TRBJ2-3, with 9 bases matching TRBD2. CDR1 and CDR2 (germline): MNHNS, SASEGT. CDR3 length: 17 amino acids. V lost 3 bases to trimming and J lost 6 bases; unmatched junction nucleotides: 13. The CDR3 sequence: CASSEEVAGGTRDTQYF. CDR3 nucleotides: TGTGCCAGCAGTGAGGAGGTGGCGGGGGGGACTAGGGATACGCAGTATTTT.

This clone showed up just once. The V and J genes are TRBV5-3 and TRBJ2-3; 8 bases line up with TRBD1. TRBV5-3 is an ORF; its function is uncertain. This CDR3 region has 15 residues. J lost 3 bases, V lost 2 bases, and 5 bases had no gene match. The CDR3 DNA is TGTGCCAGAAGCTTCGGACAGGGAGGAACAGATACGCAGTATTTT. This encodes CARSFGQGGTDTQYF.

The rearrangement links TRBV2 to TRBJ2-7, with no clear D. The CDR3 sequence is 12 residues long. Germline V gene lookup returns CDR1 SNHLY and CDR2 FYNNEI. V lost 6 bases and J 0 bases, leaving 6 bases between the germline ends. The chain's CDR3 is CASSPLSYEQYF. The DNA for the CDR3 is TGTGCCAGCAGCCCCCTCTCCTACGAGCAGTACTTC.

The chain combines TRBV11-1 with TRBJ2-3; weak D call: TRBD2 (6 bases). Germline V gives CDR1 SGHAT, CDR2 FQDESV (reference sequence). The ends were cut back, 7 bases at V and 1 base at J, with 15 bases in the middle. CDR3 length: 15 residues. The CDR3 DNA reads TGTGCCAGCACCCAATGGGGCGGGGGCACAGATACGCAGTATTTT. Its translation is CASTQWGGGTDTQYF.

The chain carries TRBV9 and TRBJ2-2, with 8 nucleotides matching TRBD1. The CDR3 runs to 17 residues. V shed 3 bases and J 3 bases; nucleotides not matched to a gene: 10. Germline CDR1 is SGDLS and CDR2 is YYNGEE. Here the CDR3 DNA reads TGTGCCAGCAGCGCAACTCCAGGGGGCAGGGACACCGGGGAGCTGTTTTTT. Translation gives CASSATPGGRDTGELFF.

V usage is TRBV19 and J usage is TRBJ1-5; 7 bases are shared with TRBD1. Germline lookup yields CDR1 LNHDA and CDR2 SQIVND (reference sequence). Trimming took 5 bases from V and 3 from J; bases not matched to a gene: 10. The CDR3 consists of 16 residues. The CDR3 reads CASSDRDREINQPQHF. Here the CDR3 DNA reads TGTGCCAGTAGTGACCGGGACAGAGAAATCAATCAGCCCCAGCATTTT.

The chain recombines TRBV7-9 with TRBJ2-1; D call uncertain. Germline loops: CDR1 SEHNR, CDR2 FQNEAQ (reference sequence). This CDR3 is 16 amino acids long. V was trimmed by 4 bases and J by 1 base, leaving 14 bases between them. The DNA for the CDR3 is TGTGCCAGCAGCTCCCTCGAGCGAAGATCCTACAATGAGCAGTTCTTC. Its translation: CASSSLERRSYNEQFF. The full variable domain, its missing parts supplied by reference TRBV7-9 and TRBJ2-1, is DTGVSQNPRHKITKRGQNVTFRCDPISEHNRLYWYRQTLGQGPEFLTYFQNEAQLEKSRLLSDRFSAERPKGSFSTLEIQRTEQGDSAMYLCASSSLERRSYNEQFFGPGTRLTVL.

V usage is TRBV4-2 and J usage is TRBJ2-2, with 7 positions matching TRBD2. Trimming cost V 2 bases and J 1 base; bases outside gene matches: 7. There are 17 residues in the CDR3. Germline V gives CDR1 LGHNA, CDR2 YNFKEQ. DNA of the CDR3: TGTGCCAGCAGCCAACCTGGGGGGGGAGGGAACACCGGGGAGCTGTTTTTT. Translating gives CASSQPGGGGNTGELFF.

The V and J genes are TRBV28 and TRBJ1-5; 10 bases match TRBD1. The CDR3 extends over 15 amino acids. CDR1 and CDR2 (germline): MDHEN, SYDVKM. The J segment lost 2 bases and the V segment lost 5 bases, leaving 3 bases of the junction unmatched. The CDR3 here is CASSHGTGGNQPQHF. The CDR3 region has the DNA TGTGCCAGCAGTCACGGGACAGGGGGCAATCAGCCCCAGCATTTT.

The genes are TRBV4-1 and TRBJ2-2, with D possibly matching TRBD1 (8 bases). Germline V gene data show CDR1 as MGHRA and CDR2 as YSYEKL. Trimming removed 8 bases at V and 4 bases at J, with 26 bases between. The CDR3 is made up of 18 amino acids. The CDR3 sequence is CASALTGGRGSSTGELFF. The CDR3, as DNA: TGCGCCAGCGCTCTCACAGGGGGGCGGGGGTCGAGCACCGGGGAGCTGTTTTTT.

This clone has just a few counts. The chain links TRBV11-2 to TRBJ2-7; D is unresolved. Trimming took 1 base from V and 0 from J, leaving 7 bases between them. The V gene's germline CDR1 is SGHAT and CDR2 FQNNGV. The CDR3 runs 14 residues. In DNA, the CDR3 is TGTGCCAGCAGCTTAGGGTTTAGCTCCTACGAGCAGTACTTC. Protein: CASSLGFSSYEQYF.

The gene calls are TRBV9 and TRBJ1-3; unclear D gene. The V gene lost 2 bases and the J gene lost 2 bases, with 5 bases spanning the gap. Looked up from germline, CDR1 is SGDLS and CDR2 is YYNGEE. The length of the CDR3 is 13 residues. DNA of the CDR3: TGTGCCAGCAGCGTTCAGACTGGAAACACCATATATTTT. Its protein is CASSVQTGNTIYF.

V is TRBV7-9 and J is TRBJ1-2; TRBD1 matches at 9 bases. This CDR3 has 14 residues. CDR1 and CDR2 (germline): SEHNR, FQNEAQ (reference sequence). Trimming took 4 bases from V and 4 from J; bases not matched to a gene: 4. The CDR3 DNA is TGTGCCAGCAGCTCGGGACAGGGAGTCTATGGCTACACCTTC. As protein: CASSSGQGVYGYTF. Based on the CDR3 plus reference TRBV7-9 and TRBJ1-2, the full variable domain is DTGVSQNPRHKITKRGQNVTFRCDPISEHNRLYWYRQTLGQGPEFLTYFQNEAQLEKSRLLSDRFSAERPKGSFSTLEIQRTEQGDSAMYLCASSSGQGVYGYTFGSGTRLTVV.

The chain links TRBV25-1 to TRBJ2-1; TRBD1 matches 10 bases. V lost 3 bases to trimming and J lost 7 bases; unmatched junction nucleotides: 9. Germline V CDR1 and CDR2: MGHDK, SYGVNS. CDR3 length: 16 amino acids. The CDR3 nucleotides are TGTGCCAGCAGTGACTTACGGGACAGGGGAGGGAATGAGCAGTTCTTC. It encodes CASSDLRDRGGNEQFF.

The chain couples TRBV19 to TRBJ2-5; tentatively, D is TRBD2 (7 bases). Germline lookup yields CDR1 LNHDA and CDR2 SQIVND (reference sequence). The CDR3 extends over 14 amino acids. V dropped 7 bases and J dropped 5 bases, with 17 bases sitting between them. CDR3 coding DNA: TGTGCCAGTATCGGCGGGGGCCTGGGGGAGACCCAGTACTTC. This encodes CASIGGGLGETQYF. The full variable domain, rest sourced from reference TRBV19 and TRBJ2-5, is DGGITQSPKYLFRKEGQNVTLSCEQNLNHDAMYWYRQDPGQGLRLIYYSQIVNDFQKGDIAEGYSVSREKKESFPLTVTSAQKNPTAFYLCASIGGGLGETQYFGPGTRLLVL.